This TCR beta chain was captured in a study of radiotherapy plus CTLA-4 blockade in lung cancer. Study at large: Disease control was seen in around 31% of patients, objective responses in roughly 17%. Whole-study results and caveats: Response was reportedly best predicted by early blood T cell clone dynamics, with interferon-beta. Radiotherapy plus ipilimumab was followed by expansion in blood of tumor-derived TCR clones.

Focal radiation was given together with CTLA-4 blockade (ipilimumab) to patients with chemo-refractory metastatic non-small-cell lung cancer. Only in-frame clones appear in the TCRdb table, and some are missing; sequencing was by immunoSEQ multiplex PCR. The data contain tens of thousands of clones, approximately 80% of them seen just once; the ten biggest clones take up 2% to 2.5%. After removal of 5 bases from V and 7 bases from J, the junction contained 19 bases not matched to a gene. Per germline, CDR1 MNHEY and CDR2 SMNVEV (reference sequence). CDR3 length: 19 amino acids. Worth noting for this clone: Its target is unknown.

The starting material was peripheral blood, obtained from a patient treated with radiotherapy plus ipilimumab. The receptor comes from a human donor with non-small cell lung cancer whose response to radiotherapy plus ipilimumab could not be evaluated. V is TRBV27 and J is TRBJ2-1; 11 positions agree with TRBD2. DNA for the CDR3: TGTGCCAGCAGTCTCCGGGACGGGACCCAACTAGCGGGAGTGAATGAGCAGTTCTTC. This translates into CASSLRDGTQLAGVNEQFF.